This T cell receptor beta chain was found in a study of PD-1 blockade in classical Hodgkin lymphoma. The length of the CDR3 is 13 residues. The germline V gene has CDR1 SGHNT and CDR2 YYREEE (reference sequence). V dropped 2 bases and J dropped 2; count of bases not matched to a gene: 0. Every patient experienced relapse after autologous stem cell transplantation, and brentuximab vedotin exposure varied. Best outcomes ranged across complete response, partial response and progressive disease. Concerning this clone: Its antigen is still unknown.

Study-level results: At C4D1, TCR diversity had climbed significantly for CD4+ cells, though not for CD8+ cells. Newly diagnosed patients reportedly trailed healthy donors in baseline TCR diversity.

Produced via immunoSEQ multiplex PCR; TCRdb's table is partial and in-frame only. The sample has 90,000 to 100,000 clones, about 91% seen once; the top ten hold around 10%. The sequencing used peripheral blood mononuclear cells (PBMCs), collected before the second cycle of nivolumab. The clonotype was recovered from a human donor with classical Hodgkin lymphoma. This rearrangement joins TRBV5-4 to TRBJ2-7; 8 bases are shared with TRBD1. The CDR3 nucleotides are TGTGCCAGCAGCTTACAGGGGGCCTACGAGCAGTACTTC. The encoded protein is CASSLQGAYEQYF.